This T cell receptor beta chain was captured by sequencing in a study of T-cell memory formation after mild COVID-19. TCRdb reprocessed the 5' RACE reads with MiXCR, giving one entry per CDR3 protein. The sample has almost 45,000 distinct CDR3 sequences, 5.5% to 8.5% seen once; the top ten hold roughly 0.79%. This clonotype was detected only a few times. Germline V gives CDR1 DFQATT, CDR2 SNEGSKA (reference sequence). J was trimmed by 10 bases and V by 3 bases; bases with no gene match: 8. The CDR3 contains 15 residues. The receptor comes from an adult who had mild COVID-19 (a few samples of this study predate the infection). Cell type and time point are not known. V is TRBV20-1 and J is TRBJ2-1; 14 nucleotides agree with TRBD2. The specimen sequenced was PBMCs or a T cell subset sorted from them (not recorded which). Here the CDR3 DNA reads TGCAGTGCTAGTGGGGGGACTAGCGGGAGTCGCGAGCAGTTCTTC. This codes for CSASGGTSGSREQFF.